Listed below are T cell receptor beta chains from one sample, sequenced in a study of blood T cell repertoires in COVID-19. Some clones are missing from TCRdb's copy, which holds only in-frame ones; the method was immunoSEQ multiplex PCR. The table shows under 75,000 clones, with about 84% occurring only once. The sample comprised peripheral blood. The receptor source for this set is a man between 60 and 75 years old with acute or convalescent COVID-19. The CDR3 runs from the conserved cysteine through the conserved F or W. The order of the fields is J gene, D gene, V gene, clone size, CDR3 DNA, CDR3 protein. The D gene is left open where the match is weak. Expanded clones get a size class; other rows say once, few or many, or leave the size out.

>TRBJ2-3|NA|TRBV6-6|NA
TGTGCCAGCAGTTACACTAGCCCAGATACGCAGTATTTT
CASSYTSPDTQYF
>TRBJ2-5|TRBD2|TRBV7-3|NA
TGTGCCAGCGCCACTAGCGGGGGGCCCCGGGGAGAGACCCAGTACTTC
CASATSGGPRGETQYF
>TRBJ1-3|NA|TRBV7-9|NA
TGTGCCAGCAGCTTAAGGGAGGCGGGAAACACCATATATTTT
CASSLREAGNTIYF
>TRBJ1-5|NA|TRBV28|NA
TGTGCCAGCAGTTTCTATAGACAGGTCTCGAATCAGCCCCAGCATTTT
CASSFYRQVSNQPQHF
>TRBJ2-7|NA|TRBV12-3/TRBV12-4|once
TGTGCCAGCAGTTTATCAGGCGAGCAGTACTTC
CASSLSGEQYF
>TRBJ1-1|NA|TRBV11-2|NA
TGTGCCAGCAGCTTCGGGTCGTGGGGGCAGCGGAACACTGAAGCTTTCTTT
CASSFGSWGQRNTEAFF
>TRBJ1-2|NA|TRBV20-1|NA
TGCAGTGCTAGAGAGGGCAAATACACCTTC
CSAREGKYTF
>TRBJ2-2|NA|TRBV2|NA
TGTGCCAGCAGTGTACTTCAGGGGAACACCGGGGAGCTGTTTTTT
CASSVLQGNTGELFF
>TRBJ2-1|NA|TRBV12-5|NA
TGTGCTAGTGGTTTGGTTGAGAGGTATGAGCAGTTCTTC
CASGLVERYEQFF
>TRBJ2-5|NA|TRBV5-6|NA
TGTGCCAGCAGCCCAGGAAGAACCATGGGGACCCAGTACTTC
CASSPGRTMGTQYF
>TRBJ2-7|TRBD1|TRBV19|few
TGTGCCAGTAGTGCCGGACAGGGGGCGAACGAGCAGTACTTC
CASSAGQGANEQYF
>TRBJ1-5|NA|TRBV6-1|NA
TGTGCCAGCAGTGAAGCGCAAGGGGGATACAATCAGCCCCAGCATTTT
CASSEAQGGYNQPQHF
>TRBJ1-3|NA|TRBV28|NA
TGTGCCAGCAGGCGACATGGACAGAGCTCTGGAAACACCATATATTTT
CASRRHGQSSGNTIYF
>TRBJ1-2|NA|TRBV30|NA
TGTGCCTGGAGTATAAGAGGGGGCTACACCTTC
CAWSIRGGYTF
>TRBJ2-2|TRBD2|TRBV6-5|once
TGTGCCAGCCAACGGGGGGGAAACACCGGGGAGCTGTTTTTT
CASQRGGNTGELFF
>TRBJ1-2|NA|TRBV4-1|NA
TGCGCCAGCAGCCAAACGACTGGCACTAACTATGGCTACACCTTC
CASSQTTGTNYGYTF
>TRBJ2-1|TRBD1|TRBV13|NA
TGTGCCAGCAGCCAAATACAGGGGATGAGAGGCAATGAGCAGTTCTTC
CASSQIQGMRGNEQFF
>TRBJ2-3|TRBD2|TRBV5-1|NA
TGCGCCAGCAGCGCGGGGGGGCAAACAGATACGCAGTATTTT
CASSAGGQTDTQYF
>TRBJ1-5|NA|TRBV2|NA
TGTGCCAGCAGTCGGTACGGGGAGCCCCAGCATTTT
CASSRYGEPQHF
>TRBJ1-2|TRBD1|TRBV3-1/TRBV3-2|once
TGTGCCAGCAGCCACATCGGGACAGCAAACTATGGCTACACCTTC
CASSHIGTANYGYTF
>TRBJ1-2|NA|TRBV5-1|NA
TGCGCCAGCAGCTTGGACGGCGGAGGGGGCTACACCTTC
CASSLDGGGGYTF
>TRBJ2-4|TRBD1|TRBV3-1/TRBV3-2|NA
TGTGCCAGCAGCCTCCGGGACAGGGGAAACATTCAGTACTTC
CASSLRDRGNIQYF
>TRBJ2-3|NA|TRBV27|NA
TGTGCCAGCAGTTTTCAGGGAAGGACAGATACGCAGTATTTT
CASSFQGRTDTQYF
>TRBJ2-1|NA|TRBV5-6|few
TGTGCCAGCAGCTTGTTCCTAGGGAGCTCCTACAATGAGCAGTTCTTC
CASSLFLGSSYNEQFF
>TRBJ1-2|NA|TRBV5-4|NA
TGTGCCAGCACCCAAAGAGGCAGGGGACCTGGCTACACCTTC
CASTQRGRGPGYTF
>TRBJ1-2|NA|TRBV6-5|NA
TGTGCCAGCAGTCCGGGGGTCTGGTCCTATGGCTACACCTTC
CASSPGVWSYGYTF
>TRBJ1-2|NA|TRBV6-6|few
TGTGCCAGCAGTTACGGTACAGGCCACTATGGCTACACCTTC
CASSYGTGHYGYTF
>TRBJ2-5|TRBD1|TRBV24-1|NA
TGTGCCACCAGTGATTTGGGGACAGGGGGCGAAGAGACCCAGTACTTC
CATSDLGTGGEETQYF
>TRBJ2-7|TRBD1|TRBV29-1|NA
TGCAGCGGTGGGACAGGATACGAGCAGTACTTC
CSGGTGYEQYF
>TRBJ2-7|TRBD1|TRBV19|NA
TGTGCCAGTAGCCGGACAGGGACAACATACGAGCAGTACTTC
CASSRTGTTYEQYF
>TRBJ1-2|NA|TRBV28|NA
TGTGCCAGCAGTGTTCAGGGCTTCTATGGCTACACCTTC
CASSVQGFYGYTF
>TRBJ2-7|NA|TRBV7-6|NA
TGTGCCAGCAGCAATAAACGGTCCTCCTACGAGCAGTACTTC
CASSNKRSSYEQYF
>TRBJ1-5|TRBD1|TRBV19|NA
TGTGCCAGTAGAGAAGATGGACAGGGAGGTTGGGAGCCCCAGCATTTT
CASREDGQGGWEPQHF
>TRBJ2-1|TRBD2|TRBV7-2|NA
TGTGCCAGCAGCTTAGCCGCGGGGGGGGGTAATGAGCAGTTCTTC
CASSLAAGGGNEQFF
>TRBJ2-2|NA|TRBV14|NA
TGTGCCAGCAGCCCCCACGAGGGGGGGGGAAACACCGGGGAGCTGTTTTTT
CASSPHEGGGNTGELFF
>TRBJ2-5|NA|TRBV29-1|NA
TGCAGCGAGGCAGGGTCCCAAGAGACCCAGTACTTC
CSEAGSQETQYF
>TRBJ2-2|TRBD1|TRBV7-2|once
TGTGCCAGCAGCCGCGGACAGGGAAAAGTAGCCGGGGAGCTGTTTTTT
CASSRGQGKVAGELFF
>TRBJ1-4|TRBD1|TRBV29-1|NA
TGCAGCGTGGGACAGGGGGGGATCGAAAAACTGTTTTTT
CSVGQGGIEKLFF
>TRBJ1-6|NA|TRBV5-1|few
TGCGCCAGCAGCTTGCAACAGAATAATTCACCCCTCCACTTT
CASSLQQNNSPLHF
>TRBJ2-7|TRBD1|TRBV6-6|NA
TGTGCCAGCAGTTACGGACAGGGCACCTACGAGCAGTACTTC
CASSYGQGTYEQYF
>TRBJ2-1|TRBD2|TRBV27|NA
TGTGCCAGCAGAAGTTGGGGGAGCGGGGCATACAATGAGCAGTTCTTC
CASRSWGSGAYNEQFF
>TRBJ1-2|TRBD1|TRBV25-1|NA
TGTGCCACCCGAGTAACAGGGGGCGGAGGAGGCTACACCTTC
CATRVTGGGGGYTF
>TRBJ2-2|TRBD1|TRBV5-1|once
TGCGCCAGCAGCCGCGGACAGGGGGTAACCGGGGAGCTGTTTTTT
CASSRGQGVTGELFF
>TRBJ2-1|NA|TRBV15|NA
TGTGCCACCAGCAGAGGGACTTACAATGAGCAGTTCTTC
CATSRGTYNEQFF
>TRBJ1-2|NA|TRBV2|NA
TGTGCCAGCAGTGAAGGGTTTTCAGGGAACTATGGCTACACCTTC
CASSEGFSGNYGYTF